Listed here are 30 T cell receptor beta chains from one sample, sequenced in a study of beta chain features in type 1 diabetes. No antigen is known for these receptors. Broader study findings: The study found moderately but significantly shorter TCRB CDR3s in all four CD4+ subsets of Type 1 diabetes patients.

Expressed TCRB transcripts got sequenced, as all isolated RNA was reverse transcribed. Method: immunoSEQ multiplex PCR; TCRdb's copy keeps in-frame clones and lacks some. Here the sample spans some 660,000 clones, about 14% being singletons. The sequenced material came from naive CD4+ T cells from blood. All receptors derive from a man between 18 and 29 years old with type 1 diabetes.

This clone was seen more than once but under ten times. The genes are TRBV2 and TRBJ1-5; 8 bases map to TRBD1. Germline trimming cut 5 bases from V and 10 bases from J; bases unmatched to any gene: 10. The germline CDR1 and CDR2 sequences are SNHLY and FYNNEI. This CDR3 is built from 14 residues. CDR3 nucleotide sequence: TGTGCCAGCAGTACGATACAGGGGGTCATCCCCCAGCATTTT. Protein: CASSTIQGVIPQHF.

J is TRBJ2-5 and V is TRBV7-6; D remains unclear. The germline V gene has CDR1 SGHVS and CDR2 FNYEAQ. The CDR3 is 15 amino acids. V lost 1 base and J 4 bases, leaving 13 bases between the germline ends. The CDR3 loop is CASSLGLALGETQYF. The CDR3 DNA sequence: TGTGCCAGCAGCTTAGGACTCGCCCTGGGAGAGACCCAGTACTTC.

This clone was counted only a few times. V is TRBV7-8 and J is TRBJ1-2; D ambiguous. The CDR3 covers 16 residues. The V gene's germline CDR1 is SGHVS and CDR2 FQNEAQ. Trimming stripped 1 base from V and 0 bases from J, with 12 bases between. CDR3 sequence: CASSLGSGLANYGYTF. Here the CDR3 DNA reads TGTGCCAGCAGCTTAGGCAGCGGATTAGCTAACTATGGCTACACCTTC. The complete variable domain, with remaining parts taken from reference TRBV7-8 and TRBJ1-2, reads GAGVSQSPRYKVAKRGQDVALRCDPISGHVSLFWYQQALGQGPEFLTYFQNEAQLDKSGLPSDRFFAERPEGSVSTLKIQRTQQEDSAVYLCASSLGSGLANYGYTFGSGTRLTVV.

This chain joins TRBV28 and TRBJ1-2, with D possibly TRBD1 on 5 matching bases. The CDR3 has 16 amino acids. Germline-derived CDR1 and CDR2 are MDHEN and SYDVKM. V was cut by 6 bases and J by 2 bases, with 19 bases left in between. As DNA, the CDR3 is TGTGCCAGCAGCAACGACCAGGGTGCGGCAAACTATGGCTACACCTTC. Translating it yields CASSNDQGAANYGYTF.

This clone was recorded once. The chain combines TRBV7-2 with TRBJ2-7, with D unresolved. Trimming shortened V by 5 bases and J by 5 bases, and 10 bases separated the two germline ends. The CDR3 is made up of 12 amino acids. Germline CDR1 and CDR2: SGHTA and FQGNSA. The CDR3 bases are TGTGCCAGCAGCCCCACCTTACACGAGCAGTACTTC. Encoded protein: CASSPTLHEQYF.

The V and J genes are TRBV20-1 and TRBJ2-3; D is undetermined. Looked up from germline, CDR1 is DFQATT and CDR2 is SNEGSKA (reference sequence). V lost 6 bases and J 3 bases, leaving 7 bases between the germline ends. The CDR3 spans 11 residues. The CDR3: CSATITDTQYF. CDR3 nucleotide sequence: TGCAGTGCCACAATAACAGATACGCAGTATTTT.

This clone was found a few times. The rearrangement links TRBV6-5 to TRBJ2-3; a weak D match, TRBD1 (6 bases). The CDR3 has 13 amino acids. V gave up 6 bases and J gave up 4 bases, with 11 bases separating them. Germline V gene data show CDR1 as MNHEY and CDR2 as SVGAGI. CDR3 nucleotides: TGTGCCAGCAGAACAGGGTGGGCAGATACGCAGTATTTT. Translation gives CASRTGWADTQYF.

V and J are TRBV19 and TRBJ1-1; possibly TRBD1 for D (5 bases). The CDR3 runs 14 residues. The ends were cut back, 3 bases at V and 11 bases at J, with 19 bases in the middle. The germline V gene encodes CDR1 LNHDA and CDR2 SQIVND (reference sequence). The CDR3 spells CASSMGDLWSAAFF. The CDR3, as DNA: TGTGCCAGTAGTATGGGGGACCTCTGGTCCGCGGCTTTCTTT.

In its sample, this clone was seen a few times. The gene calls are TRBV5-4 and TRBJ2-3; TRBD1 is a possible D gene (6 bases). Between the trimmed V and J ends, which lost 1 base and 5 bases, there was a span of 14 bases. The CDR3 contains 15 residues. CDR1 and CDR2 from the germline V gene are SGHNT and YYREEE (reference sequence). CDR3 sequence (DNA): TGTGCCAGCAGCTTGTACGGGACAAATCAAGATACGCAGTATTTT. Translated: CASSLYGTNQDTQYF.

The J gene is TRBJ2-7, the V gene TRBV19; D is undetermined. Germline values: CDR1 LNHDA, CDR2 SQIVND (reference sequence). The CDR3 runs 11 residues. V lost 9 bases and J lost 5, with 11 bases in between. The CDR3 loop reads CARRRVHEQYF. The CDR3 region has the DNA TGTGCCAGAAGAAGGGTCCACGAGCAGTACTTC.

The chain couples TRBV9 to TRBJ2-2; 10 bases are shared with TRBD2. CDR1 is SGDLS, CDR2 YYNGEE, per germline. The CDR3 contains 16 residues. V lost 0 bases, J lost 5 bases, and 4 bases stayed unmatched. Here the CDR3 reads CASSVEVSGGTGELFF. Written as DNA, the CDR3 is TGTGCCAGCAGCGTAGAAGTTAGCGGGGGGACCGGGGAGCTGTTTTTT.

The chain combines TRBV29-1 with TRBJ2-1; the D is unclear. This CDR3 is built from 17 residues. V was cut by 3 bases and J by 4 bases, with 22 bases left in between. Per germline, CDR1 SQVTM and CDR2 ANQGSEA. CDR3 sequence: CSVDEIPKNWLYNEQFF. CDR3 coding DNA: TGCAGCGTTGATGAGATCCCCAAGAATTGGCTATACAATGAGCAGTTCTTC.

This chain uses TRBV19 with TRBJ2-7; 7 bases agree with TRBD1. The germline V gene has CDR1 LNHDA and CDR2 SQIVND (reference sequence). CDR3 length: 13 amino acids. The junction had 6 bases not matched to a gene; V was cut back by 5 bases and J by 5 bases. CDR3 nucleotides: TGTGCCAGTAGTTCTGACAGGGACCACGAGCAGTACTTC. Translated, it gives CASSSDRDHEQYF.

There are a few counts of this clone. V is TRBV7-2 and J is TRBJ2-7; 8 bases fit TRBD2. Germline trimming cut 4 bases from V and 2 bases from J; bases unmatched to any gene: 4. The length of the CDR3 is 14 residues. Germline V gives CDR1 SGHTA, CDR2 FQGNSA. The CDR3 bases are TGTGCCAGCAGCTCCCCGGGACTAGCCTACGAGCAGTACTTC. It encodes CASSSPGLAYEQYF. Using reference TRBV7-2 and TRBJ2-7 for the parts outside the CDR3, the full variable domain is GAGVSQSPSNKVTEKGKDVELRCDPISGHTALYWYRQSLGQGLEFLIYFQGNSAPDKSGLPSDRFSAERTGGSVSTLTIQRTQQEDSAVYLCASSSPGLAYEQYFGPGTRLTVT.

This clone was seen more than once but under ten times. This chain uses TRBV5-1 with TRBJ1-1, with D possibly matching TRBD1 (6 bases). V was cut by 6 bases and J by 1 base, with 19 bases left in between. This CDR3 has 16 amino acids. CDR1 and CDR2 from the germline V gene are SGHRS and YFSETQ. CDR3 loop: CASTPGGGLGNTEAFF. DNA for the CDR3: TGCGCCAGCACTCCCGGCGGGGGGCTGGGGAACACTGAAGCTTTCTTT.

This clone was counted between two and nine times. The J gene is TRBJ1-2, the V gene TRBV2; 7 positions match TRBD1. The CDR3 covers 15 residues. From germline, CDR1 is SNHLY and CDR2 FYNNEI. V shed 6 bases, J shed 3 bases, and the junction held 10 bases outside the gene matches. The CDR3 is CASREQGSPDYGYTF. The CDR3 DNA is TGTGCCAGCAGGGAACAGGGGAGCCCTGACTATGGCTACACCTTC.

This clone was found a few times. The rearrangement links TRBV4-3 to TRBJ2-2; no clear D gene. Germline assignment: CDR1 LGHNA and CDR2 YSLEER. This CDR3 spans 17 amino acids. Trimming shortened V by 0 bases and J by 3 bases, and 14 bases separated the two germline ends. The CDR3 region is CASSQELTGGYTGELFF. CDR3 nucleotide sequence: TGCGCCAGCAGCCAAGAGCTGACCGGTGGCTACACCGGGGAGCTGTTTTTT.

This clone was detected only a few times. The V gene is TRBV7-9, the J gene TRBJ1-6, with D uncertain. CDR3 size: 13 residues. The V end lost 0 bases, the J end lost 12 bases, and 9 bases lay between the germline ends. CDR1 is SEHNR, CDR2 FQNEAQ, per germline (reference sequence). The CDR3 DNA is TGTGCCAGCAGCTTAGCTCCCGGAGGACCCCTCCACTTT. Translated, it gives CASSLAPGGPLHF.

V and J are TRBV9 and TRBJ2-3; 8 bases align to TRBD1. Looked up from germline, CDR1 is SGDLS and CDR2 is YYNGEE. CDR3 size: 17 residues. V lost 1 base and J lost 4; bases outside the gene matches: 11. CDR3 sequence reads: CASSVSLGQGRADTQYF. In DNA, the CDR3 is TGTGCCAGCAGCGTAAGCCTAGGACAGGGCCGAGCAGATACGCAGTATTTT. Drawing the rest from reference TRBV9 and TRBJ2-3, the complete variable domain is DSGVTQTPKHLITATGQRVTLRCSPRSGDLSVYWYQQSLDQGLQFLIQYYNGEERAKGNILERFSAQQFPDLHSELNLSSLELGDSALYFCASSVSLGQGRADTQYFGPGTRLTVL.

The chain joins TRBV28 to TRBJ1-1; D is perhaps TRBD1 (6 bases). Germline-derived CDR1 and CDR2 are MDHEN and SYDVKM. Between the trimmed V and J ends, which lost 6 bases and 7 bases, there was a span of 15 bases. This CDR3 has 13 residues. CDR3 DNA sequence: TGTGCCAGCAGCGGGGGCCAGGGGAGTGAAGCTTTCTTT. It translates to CASSGGQGSEAFF.

This clone was counted only a few times. The gene calls are TRBV30 and TRBJ1-5; TRBD1 is a possible D gene (6 bases). V was shortened by 2 bases and J by 6 bases, with 8 bases between the two germline ends. Germline V gene data show CDR1 as GTSNPN and CDR2 as SVGIG (reference sequence). The CDR3 has 12 residues. CDR3 protein: CAWSSGVQPQHF. The CDR3 region has the DNA TGTGCCTGGAGTTCAGGGGTTCAGCCCCAGCATTTT.

CDR3 nucleotide sequence: TGCGCCAGCAGCCAAGTAGAGGACAGGGGGACTGAAGCTTTCTTT. Its translation: CASSQVEDRGTEAFF. The rearrangement uses TRBV4-3 and TRBJ1-1; TRBD1 matches at 10 bases. The CDR3 sequence is 15 residues long. Germline V CDR1 and CDR2: LGHNA, YSLEER. The trim removed 1 base at V and 5 bases at J, leaving 4 bases unmatched.

V and J are TRBV4-2 and TRBJ1-2; D remains ambiguous. Germline CDR1 LGHNA, CDR2 YNFKEQ. The length of the CDR3 is 14 residues. The germline V and J ends were trimmed by 0 bases and 7 bases, with 12 bases remaining between them. The CDR3 reads CASSQDTGSSGYTF. The CDR3 DNA follows: TGTGCCAGCAGCCAAGATACTGGGTCTTCTGGCTACACCTTC.

In its sample, this clone was seen a few times. The rearrangement links TRBV25-1 to TRBJ2-7; the D is unclear. The CDR3 covers 15 residues. Germline V gene data show CDR1 as MGHDK and CDR2 as SYGVNS. Trimming removed 3 bases from V and 4 bases from J, with 16 bases in between. CDR3 sequence reads: CASSEFAGHLYEQYF. The CDR3 DNA reads as TGTGCCAGCAGTGAGTTCGCCGGCCACCTTTACGAGCAGTACTTC.

The chain uses TRBV30 and TRBJ1-5; D possibly corresponds to TRBD1 (6 bases). The CDR3 is 14 amino acids. Germline V gene sequence: CDR1 GTSNPN, CDR2 SVGIG (reference sequence). Trimming left V 3 bases short and J 5 bases short, with 14 bases between. CDR3 in DNA: TGTGCCTGGAGCAAAGGGGGTAGAGATCAGCCCCAGCATTTT. This translates into CAWSKGGRDQPQHF.

Remarks on this clone: At the DNA level, this CDR3 is encoded by other sequences in the same sample as well. CDR3 in amino acids: CASSLDGSYNEQFF. The CDR3 bases are TGCGCCAGCAGCTTGGACGGCTCCTACAATGAGCAGTTCTTC. The J gene is TRBJ2-1, the V gene TRBV5-1, with no clear D. The V gene lost 0 bases and the J gene lost 0 bases, with 4 bases spanning the gap. The CDR3 extends over 14 amino acids. The germline V gene encodes CDR1 SGHRS and CDR2 YFSETQ.

This clone has just a few counts. The chain joins TRBV14 to TRBJ1-2; D remains unclear. Trimming left V 4 bases short and J 8 bases short, with 11 bases between. Germline values: CDR1 SGHDN, CDR2 FVKESK. This CDR3 spans 12 amino acids. The CDR3 nucleotides are TGTGCCAGCAGCCCCCTGGCCCCGGGCTACACCTTC. Its protein is CASSPLAPGYTF.

The chain combines TRBV5-1 with TRBJ2-5; D unresolved. Trimming shortened V by 0 bases and J by 3 bases, and 6 bases separated the two germline ends. The CDR3 consists of 13 residues. Germline CDR1 SGHRS, CDR2 YFSETQ. DNA for the CDR3: TGCGCCAGCAGCTTGGAGCCGGAAGAGACCCAGTACTTC. Protein: CASSLEPEETQYF.

In its sample, this clone was seen a few times. This sequence joins TRBV25-1 and TRBJ1-4; D remains unclear. Trimming removed 4 bases from V and 0 bases from J, with 12 bases in between. Looked up from germline, CDR1 is MGHDK and CDR2 is SYGVNS. The CDR3 covers 16 residues. The CDR3 coding sequence is TGTGCCAGCAGTGGATATGGGCTGGCAACTAATGAAAAACTGTTTTTT. Translated, it gives CASSGYGLATNEKLFF.

The chain links TRBV5-6 to TRBJ2-1; D remains ambiguous. This CDR3 is 12 amino acids long. Germline-derived CDR1 and CDR2 are SGHDT and YYEEEE. Trimming stripped 2 bases from V and 7 bases from J, with 7 bases between. CDR3 in amino acids: CASSFSRNEQFF. The CDR3, as DNA: TGTGCCAGCAGCTTTAGTAGAAATGAGCAGTTCTTC.